Each of the 23 T cell receptor beta chains below was sequenced from the same sample in a study of blood T cells in healthy people across ages. Sample-barcoded 5' priming and a J-beta primer mix drove a second PCR of about 7 to 11 cycles. TCRdb independently ran MiXCR on the 5' RACE reads; one entry per CDR3 protein. The table has around 1.1 million distinct CDR3 sequences, approximately 38% seen once. The sequencing input was blood. The receptors originated from a man aged 18 to 29 in good health.

There are a few counts of this clonotype. The chain uses TRBV5-4 and TRBJ1-1; D gene unclear. Trimming left V 0 bases short and J 1 base short, with 13 bases between. Germline-derived CDR1 and CDR2 are SGHNT and YYREEE (reference sequence). CDR3 length equals 16 residues. The CDR3 sequence is CASSLGPPTANTEAFF. The CDR3 bases are TGTGCCAGCAGCTTGGGTCCCCCAACAGCGAACACTGAAGCTTTCTTT.

The chain combines TRBV27 with TRBJ1-1, with 12 bases lining up with TRBD1. Looked up from germline, CDR1 is MNHEY and CDR2 is SMNVEV (reference sequence). Unmatched junction bases numbered 8, after V lost 5 bases and J lost 4 bases. CDR3 length: 16 residues. CDR3 bases: TGTGCCAGCAGTCCCTGGGGACAGGGGGCGGGCACTGAAGCTTTCTTT. It specifies CASSPWGQGAGTEAFF.

This clonotype was picked up a small number of times. The genes are TRBV10-3 and TRBJ2-3; 7 bases agree with TRBD2. The CDR3 spans 17 residues. V lost 3 bases to trimming and J lost 6 bases; unmatched junction nucleotides: 15. CDR1 and CDR2 (germline): ENHRY, SYGVKD. DNA of the CDR3: TGTGCCATCAGTGACATCGCGGGGGTGCCACCGTCGGATACGCAGTATTTT. It encodes CAISDIAGVPPSDTQYF.

In the case of this clonotype: At one end the junction does not follow the germline gene, possibly because of a read error. CDR3 nucleotides: TGTGCCAGCAGCTTAGGTGCGGGGGGGGAACCCACAGATGCGCAGTATTTT. Residues: CASSLGAGGEPTDAQYF. The V and J genes are TRBV7-2 and TRBJ2-3; 9 bases are a match to TRBD2. The CDR3 runs 17 residues. Germline CDR1 and CDR2: SGHTA and FQGNSA.

With respect to this clonotype: An end of the junction differs from the germline gene, which may be a read error. CDR3 DNA sequence: TGTGTCAGCAGCTTAGCGACCGGACAGGGGGCTAACAATGAGCAGTTCTTC. Translating it yields CVSSLATGQGANNEQFF. The chain links TRBV7-9 to TRBJ2-1, with 11 nucleotides matching TRBD1. This CDR3 spans 17 amino acids. Germline CDR1 is SEHNR and CDR2 is FQNEAQ (reference sequence). Drawing the rest from reference TRBV7-9 and TRBJ2-1, the complete variable domain is DTGVSQNPRHKITKRGQNVTFRCDPISEHNRLYWYRQTLGQGPEFLTYFQNEAQLEKSRLLSDRFSAERPKGSFSTLEIQRTEQGDSAMYLCVSSLATGQGANNEQFFGPGTRLTVL.

This clonotype was seen only a few times. This chain connects TRBV2 to TRBJ1-4; D not resolved. Germline V gives CDR1 SNHLY, CDR2 FYNNEI. V dropped 4 bases and J dropped 3 bases, with 9 bases sitting between them. CDR3 length equals 14 residues. CDR3 sequence (DNA): TGTGCCAGCAGTGCCGTTAGCGCTAATGAAAAACTGTTTTTT. Protein product: CASSAVSANEKLFF.

The chain couples TRBV20-1 to TRBJ2-3; no definite D call. The CDR3 consists of 14 residues. Germline V gene lookup returns CDR1 DFQATT and CDR2 SNEGSKA (reference sequence). V was shortened by 3 bases and J by 0 bases, with 10 bases between the two germline ends. The chain's CDR3 is CSAREQTSTDTQYF. The CDR3 DNA is TGCAGTGCTAGGGAGCAAACTAGCACAGATACGCAGTATTTT.

This clonotype occurred a few times. V usage is TRBV7-2 and J usage is TRBJ2-7, with 8 bases aligning to TRBD2. There are 14 residues in the CDR3. The J segment lost 5 bases and the V segment lost 5 bases, leaving 8 bases of the junction unmatched. Germline CDR1 is SGHTA and CDR2 is FQGNSA. The CDR3 loop reads CASSPGTSSHEQYF. The CDR3 DNA reads as TGTGCCAGCAGCCCCGGGACTAGTTCCCACGAGCAGTACTTC.

The chain combines TRBV11-2 with TRBJ1-6; possible D gene TRBD1, 5 bases. With 1 base removed from V and 5 bases from J, the gap between germline ends came to 12 bases. This CDR3 is built from 16 residues. Germline lookup yields CDR1 SGHAT and CDR2 FQNNGV. DNA for the CDR3: TGTGCCAGCAGCTTAGCAACCGGGACGAATAATTCACCCCTCCACTTT. Its protein is CASSLATGTNNSPLHF.

The chain carries TRBV5-5 and TRBJ1-2, with D perhaps matching TRBD1 (5 bases). The germline gives CDR1 SGHKS, CDR2 YYEKEE (reference sequence). The CDR3 is made up of 16 amino acids. Trimming cost V 0 bases and J 4 bases, with 16 bases left between them. CDR3 nucleotide sequence: TGTGCCAGCAGCTTGGAATCACAGGTCCCAACCTATGGCTACACCTTC. Residues: CASSLESQVPTYGYTF.

A note on this clonotype: A read error may produce the germline difference seen at one junction end. The chain uses TRBV7-2 and TRBJ1-1; maybe TRBD1 (5 bases). Germline V lookup: CDR1 SGHTA, CDR2 FQGNSA. The CDR3 consists of 15 residues. CDR3 protein: CVSSLDTGTPVLAFF. CDR3 coding DNA: TGTGTCAGCAGCTTAGATACCGGGACTCCTGTCTTGGCTTTCTTT.

This clonotype has only a few counts. The V call is TRBV7-2, the J call TRBJ1-2; D unresolved. V lost 5 bases and J lost 4, with 17 bases in between. CDR1 is SGHTA, CDR2 FQGNSA, per germline. The CDR3 consists of 15 residues. CDR3 amino acids: CASSLDTSLGYGYTF. The CDR3, as DNA: TGTGCCAGCAGCCTAGACACTTCCTTGGGCTATGGCTACACCTTC.

This clonotype was seen a handful of times. The chain couples TRBV6-6 to TRBJ2-7; D not certain. The CDR3 contains 12 residues. V lost 10 bases and J 9 bases, leaving 19 bases between the germline ends. CDR1 and CDR2 from the germline V gene are MNHNY and SVGAGI (reference sequence). In DNA, the CDR3 is TGTGCCACCCTCGATATTCCTACGGGGCAGTACTTC. Residues: CATLDIPTGQYF.

Ten or more counts support this clonotype. The chain couples TRBV5-1 to TRBJ2-3; D may be TRBD1 (6 bases). This CDR3 is built from 16 residues. Germline V CDR1 and CDR2: SGHRS, YFSETQ. V was pared by 1 base and J by 0 bases, with 12 bases between. The CDR3 DNA is TGCGCCAGCAGCTTGTCCCCAGGGGTTAGCACAGATACGCAGTATTTT. Its protein product is CASSLSPGVSTDTQYF.

The CDR3 nucleotides are TGTGCCAGCAGAAGCGACAGGGCAAATGCTGAAGCTTTCTTT. Translation gives CASRSDRANAEAFF. The rearrangement links TRBV6-1 to TRBJ1-1, with 7 bases that match TRBD1. Germline assignment: CDR1 MNHNS and CDR2 SASEGT. The V segment lost 6 bases and the J segment 6 bases; nucleotides outside the gene matches: 10. The CDR3 runs to 14 residues.

The CDR3 coding sequence is TGTGCCAGCAGCTTACCCATCGGCAGGGGGGAAGCTTTCTTT. Protein product: CASSLPIGRGEAFF. This chain connects TRBV7-9 to TRBJ1-1, with TRBD1 matching 7 bases. Germline V gene sequence: CDR1 SEHNR, CDR2 FQNEAQ (reference sequence). V trimming: 2 bases; J trimming: 8 bases; junction bases outside the gene matches: 8. This CDR3 spans 14 amino acids.

The chain combines TRBV18 with TRBJ1-2; D is possibly TRBD1 (6 bases). Germline V gene data show CDR1 as KGHSH and CDR2 as LQKENI. This CDR3 is 15 amino acids long. V was pared by 3 bases and J by 2 bases, with 13 bases between. The CDR3 bases are TGTGCCAGCTCACCGGCAGCAGGACAGAACTATGGCTACACCTTC. Residues: CASSPAAGQNYGYTF.

This clonotype turned up a few times. The chain uses TRBV24-1 and TRBJ2-2, with D hard to call. V was pared by 9 bases and J by 8 bases, with 9 bases between. The CDR3 covers 11 residues. Germline loops: CDR1 KGHDR, CDR2 SFDVKD. The CDR3 sequence: CATGFVGELFF. The CDR3 nucleotides are TGTGCCACCGGTTTTGTGGGGGAGCTGTTTTTT.

There are many counts of this clonotype. This rearrangement joins TRBV4-2 to TRBJ2-3; 7 bases agree with TRBD1. The CDR3 sequence is 16 residues long. Unmatched junction bases numbered 6, after V lost 1 base and J lost 2 bases. Germline CDR1 is LGHNA and CDR2 is YNFKEQ. The CDR3 region is CASSQGVGQITDTQYF. The CDR3 nucleotides are TGTGCCAGCAGCCAAGGCGTGGGACAGATCACAGATACGCAGTATTTT.

This clonotype has only a few counts. This rearrangement joins TRBV9 to TRBJ1-2, with D unclear. Germline V gene data show CDR1 as SGDLS and CDR2 as YYNGEE. The CDR3 length is 13 residues. V was pared by 1 base and J by 4 bases, with 8 bases between. The CDR3 DNA reads as TGTGCCAGCAGCGTAACAGCTTTCTATGGCTACACCTTC. This translates into CASSVTAFYGYTF. Full variable domain (remainder filled in from reference TRBV9 and TRBJ1-2): DSGVTQTPKHLITATGQRVTLRCSPRSGDLSVYWYQQSLDQGLQFLIQYYNGEERAKGNILERFSAQQFPDLHSELNLSSLELGDSALYFCASSVTAFYGYTFGSGTRLTVV.

At least ten counts were recorded for this clonotype. The chain links TRBV10-3 to TRBJ2-1, with D tentatively TRBD1 (5 bases). Germline CDR1 is ENHRY and CDR2 is SYGVKD. The CDR3 spans 15 residues. V lost 0 bases, J lost 7 bases, and 13 bases lay in between. In nucleotides, the CDR3 is TGTGCCATCAGTGAGTCCCCAGGGTGGATGAATGAGCAGTTCTTC. Amino acids: CAISESPGWMNEQFF.

This clonotype was observed a handful of times. The CDR3 is CASSHLPGGSNYGYTF. CDR3 DNA: TGCGCCAGCAGCCATTTACCCGGGGGCAGTAACTATGGCTACACCTTC. This chain uses TRBV4-1 with TRBJ1-2; weak D call: TRBD1 (6 bases). Germline lookup yields CDR1 MGHRA and CDR2 YSYEKL. V was cut by 3 bases and J by 1 base, with 15 bases left in between. The CDR3 totals 16 residues.

V usage is TRBV12-3 or TRBV12-4 and J usage is TRBJ1-6, with D unresolved. The V and J ends lost 6 bases and 3 bases respectively, with 15 bases between them. The CDR3 is made up of 16 amino acids. CDR3 sequence: CASSPEATIYNSPLHF. The CDR3 DNA is TGTGCCAGCAGCCCGGAGGCGACAATCTATAATTCACCCCTCCACTTT.